This TCR beta chain emerged from a study of T-cell reconstitution after alpha-beta-depleted transplantation in children. Findings and caveats of the study: At around two months after transplant, the alpha-beta T cells were reportedly derived from several hundred expanded clones that came from non-depleted graft cells. After one year, T-cell counts and TCRbeta diversity mostly came from new T cells.

Germline V CDR1 and CDR2: SEHNR, FQNEAQ (reference sequence). This CDR3 spans 14 amino acids. V shed 11 bases, J shed 5 bases, and the junction held 13 bases outside the gene matches. This sample's TCRbeta library carried unique molecular identifier barcodes. One entry per CDR3 protein, called by TCRdb with MiXCR from the PCR reads. The sample has tens of thousands of distinct CDR3 sequences, 15% to 20% seen once. This clonotype has just a few counts. Its target is unknown. This TCR derives from a male patient aged 2 to 9 who had a stem cell transplant for acute lymphoblastic leukemia, so the T cells may come from the graft donor. This sequence joins TRBV7-9 and TRBJ2-5; TRBD2 agrees at 8 bases. The sequencing used PBMCs, mostly from graft donor cells, collected 360 days after TCRalphabeta/CD19-depleted stem cell transplant. CDR3 sequence: CAAVRSGRTETQYF. The CDR3 region has the DNA TGTGCCGCCGTTAGGAGCGGGAGAACGGAGACCCAGTACTTC.